The 28 T cell receptor beta chains in this list originate from one sample, sequenced in a study of blood T cell repertoires in COVID-19. Using immunoSEQ multiplex PCR, the repertoire was profiled, and TCRdb retains in-frame clones only, with some absent. The table includes about 110,000 clones, less than 75% detected once. The sequenced sample was peripheral blood. The receptors come from a middle-aged woman with acute or convalescent COVID-19.

V usage is TRBV5-3 and J usage is TRBJ2-7, with D maybe TRBD1 (5 bases). TRBV5-3 falls under the ORF class, with uncertain function. With 0 bases removed from V and 9 bases from J, the gap between germline ends came to 28 bases. This CDR3 comprises 18 residues. Here the CDR3 reads CARSLGGRYRLWAQGQYF. The CDR3 DNA reads TGTGCCAGAAGCTTGGGGGGCCGGTACCGGTTGTGGGCCCAGGGGCAGTACTTC.

This clone was observed a handful of times. The chain recombines TRBV2 with TRBJ1-5; D unclear. CDR3 length: 14 amino acids. V shed 5 bases and J shed 2 bases, with 10 bases lying between them. Germline assignment: CDR1 SNHLY and CDR2 FYNNEI. CDR3 DNA sequence: TGTGCCAGCAGTCAGGATAACGGCAATCAGCCCCAGCATTTT. This codes for CASSQDNGNQPQHF.

The rearrangement joins TRBV5-1 to TRBJ2-3; 14 bases match TRBD2. CDR3 length equals 20 residues. The germline CDR1 and CDR2 sequences are SGHRS and YFSETQ. V gave up 3 bases and J gave up 0 bases; unmatched junction bases: 12. The CDR3 protein is CASSWASGTSGGSSTDTQYF. The CDR3 nucleotides are TGCGCCAGCAGCTGGGCGTCCGGGACTAGCGGGGGATCTAGCACAGATACGCAGTATTTT.

The chain links TRBV3-1 (or the pseudogene TRBV3-2) to TRBJ2-7; possible D gene TRBD1, 5 bases. CDR3 length equals 15 residues. Per germline, CDR1 LGHDT and CDR2 YNNKEL (reference sequence). Trimming removed 1 base from V and 3 bases from J, with 13 bases in between. CDR3 DNA: TGTGCCAGCAGCCAAGTAGGGCAGGGTATCTACGAGCAGTACTTC. Translating it yields CASSQVGQGIYEQYF.

J is TRBJ1-5 and V is TRBV6-1; 8 nucleotides match TRBD1. Germline V gene data show CDR1 as MNHNS and CDR2 as SASEGT. The ends lost 4 bases at V and 4 bases at J; junction bases unmatched: 12. The CDR3 contains 17 residues. CDR3 region: CASSGTIGQGGNQPQHF. In nucleotides, the CDR3 is TGTGCCAGCAGTGGAACGATCGGACAGGGAGGGAATCAGCCCCAGCATTTT.

The rearrangement joins TRBV30 to TRBJ2-3, with D unresolved. The CDR3 length is 12 residues. Germline V gene sequence: CDR1 GTSNPN, CDR2 SVGIG (reference sequence). V lost 2 bases, J lost 8 bases, and 11 bases lay in between. The CDR3 bases are TGTGCCTGGAGTATCCCGCCAGGTACGCAGTATTTT. This translates into CAWSIPPGTQYF.

The chain uses TRBV12-3 or TRBV12-4 and TRBJ1-2; 7 positions match TRBD1. The V segment lost 5 bases and the J segment 4 bases; nucleotides outside the gene matches: 4. The CDR3 covers 13 residues. This chain's CDR3 is CASSGTAIYGYTF. As DNA, the CDR3 is TGTGCCAGCAGTGGGACAGCGATCTATGGCTACACCTTC.

The chain recombines TRBV7-6 with TRBJ1-3; a weak D match, TRBD1 (5 bases). V lost 1 base, J lost 0 bases, and 16 bases lay in between. The germline CDR1 and CDR2 sequences are SGHVS and FNYEAQ. The length of the CDR3 is 18 residues. CDR3 sequence (DNA): TGTGCCAGCAGCTTAGTGGGTGCAGGGCTGTCCTCTGGAAACACCATATATTTT. It codes for CASSLVGAGLSSGNTIYF.

This chain joins TRBV9 and TRBJ2-1; D call uncertain. The CDR3 has 12 amino acids. V lost 4 bases and J 5 bases, leaving 7 bases between the germline ends. CDR1 SGDLS and CDR2 YYNGEE come from the germline V gene. CDR3 in DNA: TGTGCCAGCAGCTACTACGACAATGAGCAGTTCTTC. This gives the protein CASSYYDNEQFF.

This clone appeared a few times. The chain uses TRBV29-1 and TRBJ1-1; TRBD1 agrees at 7 bases. The V segment lost 5 bases and the J segment 7 bases; nucleotides outside the gene matches: 4. Looked up from germline, CDR1 is SQVTM and CDR2 is ANQGSEA. This CDR3 spans 11 amino acids. In DNA, the CDR3 is TGCAGCGTTTTCAGACAGGGTGAAGCTTTCTTT. Translation gives CSVFRQGEAFF.

As for this clone: The sample carries other DNA sequences with the same CDR3. This rearrangement joins TRBV25-1 to TRBJ1-5, with a tentative D call TRBD1 (6 bases). Looked up from germline, CDR1 is MGHDK and CDR2 is SYGVNS. The CDR3 sequence is 13 residues long. V was clipped by 4 bases and J by 2 bases, with 6 bases between them. For the CDR3, the DNA is TGTGCCAGCAGTGGGACAGGCAATCAGCCCCAGCATTTT. It encodes CASSGTGNQPQHF.

The rearrangement uses TRBV6-2 or TRBV6-3 and TRBJ2-5, with 10 bases fitting TRBD1. J was trimmed by 1 base and V by 6 bases; bases with no gene match: 5. Germline-derived CDR1 and CDR2 are MNHEY and SVGEGT. The CDR3 sequence is 15 residues long. The CDR3 is CASSQGTGAQETQYF. In DNA, the CDR3 is TGTGCCAGCAGCCAGGGGACAGGGGCCCAAGAGACCCAGTACTTC.

CDR3 residues: CSVGSGQRNTEAFF. As DNA, the CDR3 is TGCAGCGTTGGGTCAGGGCAGAGGAACACTGAAGCTTTCTTT. The chain is built from TRBV29-1 and TRBJ1-1; D possibly corresponds to TRBD1 (5 bases). CDR1 and CDR2 from the germline V gene are SQVTM and ANQGSEA. CDR3 size: 14 residues. V was cut by 4 bases and J by 1 base, with 13 bases left in between.

This chain joins TRBV7-9 and TRBJ1-2; 7 positions match TRBD1. Germline V lookup: CDR1 SEHNR, CDR2 FQNEAQ (reference sequence). The CDR3 is 14 amino acids. Unmatched junction bases numbered 6, after V lost 1 base and J lost 7 bases. The DNA for the CDR3 is TGTGCCAGCAGCTTAGAAGGGGGCGCGAGTGGCTACACCTTC. Translated, it gives CASSLEGGASGYTF.

The chain recombines TRBV25-1 with TRBJ2-1, with a possible D match to TRBD2 (7 bases). The CDR3 has 17 residues. Germline CDR1 is MGHDK and CDR2 is SYGVNS. V dropped 4 bases and J dropped 4 bases, with 20 bases sitting between them. CDR3 in DNA: TGTGCCAGCAGTGCCGAATTGGGGGGGGGCCCTTACAATGAGCAGTTCTTC. Its translation: CASSAELGGGPYNEQFF.

The chain uses TRBV3-1 (or the pseudogene TRBV3-2) and TRBJ2-5; 10 bases fit TRBD2. Trimming took 1 base from V and 7 from J; bases not matched to a gene: 9. There are 16 residues in the CDR3. Germline CDR1 is LGHDT and CDR2 is YNNKEL (reference sequence). The CDR3 sequence: CASSQVSSGGVGTQYF. The CDR3 region has the DNA TGTGCCAGCAGCCAAGTATCCAGCGGGGGGGTAGGGACCCAGTACTTC.

The rearrangement uses TRBV5-1 and TRBJ1-2; 7 bases map to TRBD1. The V gene's germline CDR1 is SGHRS and CDR2 YFSETQ. This CDR3 comprises 17 residues. V shed 0 bases, J shed 5 bases, and the junction held 13 bases outside the gene matches. DNA for the CDR3: TGCGCCAGCAGCTTGGTGTTTGTGCCAGGGGGGAGTTATGGCTACACCTTC. Protein product: CASSLVFVPGGSYGYTF.

The gene calls are TRBV5-6 and TRBJ2-1; 15 bases agree with TRBD2. The CDR3 runs 19 residues. Germline V gene data show CDR1 as SGHDT and CDR2 as YYEEEE. V lost 4 bases and J lost 0; bases outside the gene matches: 8. The CDR3 bases are TGTGCCAGCAGCACTCCGGGACTAGCGGGGGGCCGCTCCTACAATGAGCAGTTCTTC. It yields the protein CASSTPGLAGGRSYNEQFF.

This clone appeared a few times. The chain is built from TRBV30 and TRBJ2-7; D perhaps matches TRBD2 (6 bases). V was clipped by 5 bases and J by 4 bases, with 6 bases between them. The CDR3 length is 10 residues. The germline CDR1 and CDR2 sequences are GTSNPN and SVGIG (reference sequence). CDR3 sequence reads: CAWGTYEQYF. In nucleotides, the CDR3 is TGTGCCTGGGGGACTTACGAGCAGTACTTC. The entire variable domain, with the rest obtained from reference TRBV30 and TRBJ2-7, is as follows: SQTIHQWPATLVQPVGSPLSLECTVEGTSNPNLYWYRQAAGRGLQLLFYSVGIGQISSEVPQNLSASRPQDRQFILSSKKLLLSDSGFYLCAWGTYEQYFGPGTRLTVT.

This CDR3 reads CASQDREKETQYF. The DNA of the CDR3 is TGTGCCAGTCAGGACAGGGAAAAAGAGACCCAGTACTTC. The rearrangement uses TRBV19 and TRBJ2-5, with 8 bases that match TRBD1. CDR3 size: 13 residues. V was pared by 8 bases and J by 3 bases, with 5 bases of the junction left unmatched. CDR1 is LNHDA and CDR2 is SQIVND in the germline V gene (reference sequence).

This clone was recorded at least ten times. V is TRBV4-1 and J is TRBJ1-2; possibly TRBD1 for D (6 bases). The germline CDR1 and CDR2 sequences are MGHRA and YSYEKL. This CDR3 region has 13 residues. Trimming removed 0 bases at V and 9 bases at J, with 11 bases between. CDR3: CASSQEDSASYTF. The CDR3 nucleotides read TGCGCCAGCAGCCAAGAGGACAGCGCTAGCTACACCTTC.

This rearrangement joins TRBV29-1 to TRBJ2-3; perhaps TRBD2 as D (6 bases). Between the trimmed V and J ends, which lost 2 bases and 8 bases, there was a span of 20 bases. Germline V CDR1 and CDR2: SQVTM, ANQGSEA. The CDR3 runs to 15 residues. The CDR3 sequence is CSVERDSGAFGTQYF. DNA for the CDR3: TGCAGCGTTGAAAGGGACTCCGGGGCTTTTGGTACGCAGTATTTT.

This clone was seen a few times. Other nucleotide sequences from this sample produce the same CDR3. The chain couples TRBV19 to TRBJ1-5; TRBD1 matches at 7 bases. The V gene end was trimmed by 3 bases and the J gene end by 2 bases; junction bases not matched to a gene: 1. There are 14 residues in the CDR3. Germline lookup yields CDR1 LNHDA and CDR2 SQIVND (reference sequence). Written as DNA, the CDR3 is TGTGCCAGTAGTATTGGACAGGGCAATCAGCCCCAGCATTTT. This sequence encodes CASSIGQGNQPQHF.

This clone was detected only once. The DNA for the CDR3 is TGCGCCAGCAGCTTGGGGACACGGCCCAGAAACACTGAAGCTTTCTTT. As protein: CASSLGTRPRNTEAFF. The chain has TRBV5-1 and TRBJ1-1; possible D gene TRBD1, 5 bases. Germline values: CDR1 SGHRS, CDR2 YFSETQ. V lost 0 bases to trimming and J lost 2 bases, with 14 bases between them. The CDR3 totals 16 residues.

V and J are TRBV11-3 and TRBJ2-4; possibly TRBD2 for D (6 bases). The CDR3 sequence is 16 residues long. CDR1 and CDR2 (germline): SGHNT, YENEEA. V lost 5 bases and J lost 0, with 14 bases in between. CDR3 nucleotide sequence: TGTGCCAGCAGCCCAGCGGCGGGGCTAGCCAAAAACATTCAGTACTTC. Residues: CASSPAAGLAKNIQYF.

The chain combines TRBV27 with TRBJ1-6, with 10 bases fitting TRBD1. This CDR3 has 16 residues. Germline V gives CDR1 MNHEY, CDR2 SMNVEV (reference sequence). Trimming took 3 bases from V and 7 from J; bases not matched to a gene: 6. Here the CDR3 reads CASSLSGQGGNSPLHF. The CDR3, as DNA: TGTGCCAGCAGTTTGTCCGGACAGGGGGGCAATTCACCCCTCCACTTT.

The CDR3 DNA follows: TGTGCCAGCAGCGTGGGGGCCGGACAGCTAGGAAACACCATATATTTT. Protein: CASSVGAGQLGNTIYF. This chain joins TRBV9 and TRBJ1-3; maybe TRBD1 (6 bases). CDR3 size: 16 residues. Trimming shortened V by 2 bases and J by 4 bases, and 16 bases separated the two germline ends. Germline V gene sequence: CDR1 SGDLS, CDR2 YYNGEE.

The chain uses TRBV7-9 and TRBJ2-1, with D possibly being TRBD2 (6 bases). This CDR3 region has 16 residues. Germline V gives CDR1 SEHNR, CDR2 FQNEAQ (reference sequence). V lost 6 bases and J lost 9, with 24 bases in between. CDR3 in amino acids: CASRPQLDVVGGEQFF. The CDR3 coding sequence is TGTGCCAGCAGGCCTCAACTAGACGTGGTGGGGGGTGAGCAGTTCTTC. The full variable domain, its missing parts supplied by reference TRBV7-9 and TRBJ2-1, is DTGVSQNPRHKITKRGQNVTFRCDPISEHNRLYWYRQTLGQGPEFLTYFQNEAQLEKSRLLSDRFSAERPKGSFSTLEIQRTEQGDSAMYLCASRPQLDVVGGEQFFGPGTRLTVL.